The rows below give T cell receptor beta chains drawn from one sample of a study of neurological immune-mediated disorders. MiXCR was run by TCRdb on the 5' RACE reads, yielding one entry per CDR3 protein. The sample includes 35,000 or so distinct CDR3 sequences, less than 3.5% of them seen just once. Sequencing used PBMCs. These receptors all stem from an older woman with multiple sclerosis. Both conserved end residues are part of each CDR3. D genes are given only for firm matches. Clone size appears in some rows only: once, few, many, or a class for an expanded clone.

j_gene	v_gene	d_gene	abundance	CDR3aa	CDR3nt
TRBJ2-5	TRBV7-9	TRBD2	many	CASSSPGTSGGAVETQYF	TGTGCCAGCAGCTCACCCGGGACTAGCGGGGGGGCCGTAGAGACCCAGTACTTC
TRBJ1-6	TRBV20-1	-	many	CSARDGSLGSYNSPLHF	TGCAGTGCTAGAGACGGCAGTTTGGGGTCCTATAATTCACCCCTCCACTTT
TRBJ1-5	TRBV27	-	many	CASRNRDDQPQHF	TGTGCCAGCAGGAACAGGGACGATCAGCCCCAGCATTTT
TRBJ2-5	TRBV18	TRBD1	once	CASSPVPGQGQETQYF	TGTGCCAGCTCACCCGTCCCGGGACAGGGACAAGAGACCCAGTACTTC
TRBJ1-5	TRBV6-2/TRBV6-3	-	many	CASNPRVPNQPQHF	TGTGCCAGCAACCCTCGGGTTCCCAATCAGCCCCAGCATTTT
TRBJ1-5	TRBV20-1	-	many	CSAGGGRSQPQHF	TGCAGTGCCGGGGGGGGGAGGAGTCAGCCCCAGCATTTT
TRBJ2-7	TRBV18	-	-	CASSPQVSSYEQYF	TGTGCCAGCTCACCACAGGTGAGCTCCTACGAGCAGTACTTC
TRBJ1-2	TRBV5-1	-	many	CASSLDSRQNYGYTF	TGCGCCAGCAGCCTCGATTCCCGGCAGAACTATGGCTACACCTTC
TRBJ1-6	TRBV12-3/TRBV12-4	TRBD1	many	CASSPGTGGSPLHF	TGTGCCAGCAGCCCCGGGACAGGGGGTTCACCCCTCCACTTT
TRBJ2-1	TRBV20-1	-	many	CSAQDPLSYNEQFF	TGCAGTGCCCAGGACCCTCTTTCCTACAATGAGCAGTTCTTC
TRBJ2-1	TRBV10-3	-	medium-sized	CAISEWGAGNEQFF	TGTGCCATCAGTGAATGGGGGGCTGGCAATGAGCAGTTCTTC
TRBJ2-2	TRBV7-6	-	many	CASSPEALASNTGELFF	TGTGCCAGCAGCCCCGAAGCACTAGCATCGAACACCGGGGAGCTGTTTTTT
TRBJ1-1	TRBV6-5	TRBD1	many	CASSLTGKYTEAFF	TGTGCCAGCAGTTTGACAGGGAAATACACTGAAGCTTTCTTT
TRBJ2-1	TRBV20-1	TRBD2	-	CSARVTSVAHNEQFF	TGCAGTGCTAGAGTTACTAGCGTGGCCCACAATGAGCAGTTCTTC
TRBJ2-2	TRBV29-1	-	many	CSAHRNTGELFF	TGCAGCGCCCACAGAAACACCGGGGAGCTGTTTTTT
TRBJ2-3	TRBV5-1	-	-	CASSRIGNTDTQYF	TGCGCCAGCAGCCGTATAGGGAACACAGATACGCAGTATTTT